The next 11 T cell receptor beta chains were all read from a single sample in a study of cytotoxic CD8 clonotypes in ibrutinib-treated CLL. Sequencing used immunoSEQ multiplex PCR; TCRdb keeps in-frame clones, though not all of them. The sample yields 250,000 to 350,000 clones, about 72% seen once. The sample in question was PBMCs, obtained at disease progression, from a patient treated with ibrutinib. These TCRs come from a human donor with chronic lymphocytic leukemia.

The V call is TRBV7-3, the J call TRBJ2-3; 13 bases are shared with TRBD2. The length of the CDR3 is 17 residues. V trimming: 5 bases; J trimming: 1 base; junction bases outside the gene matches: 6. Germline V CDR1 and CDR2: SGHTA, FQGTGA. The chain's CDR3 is CASSASGLAGGTDTQYF. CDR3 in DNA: TGTGCCAGCAGCGCAAGCGGACTAGCGGGGGGCACAGATACGCAGTATTTT.

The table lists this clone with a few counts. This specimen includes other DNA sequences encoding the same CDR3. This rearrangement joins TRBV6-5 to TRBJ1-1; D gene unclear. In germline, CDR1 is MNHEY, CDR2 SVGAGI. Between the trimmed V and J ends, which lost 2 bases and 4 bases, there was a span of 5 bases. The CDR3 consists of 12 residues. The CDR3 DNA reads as TGTGCCAGCAGTTACGGGAGCACTGAAGCTTTCTTT. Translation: CASSYGSTEAFF.

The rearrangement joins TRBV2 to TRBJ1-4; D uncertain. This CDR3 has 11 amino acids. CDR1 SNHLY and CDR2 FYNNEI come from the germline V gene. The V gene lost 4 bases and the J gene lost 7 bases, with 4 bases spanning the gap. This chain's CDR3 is CASSAGEKLFF. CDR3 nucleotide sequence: TGTGCCAGCAGTGCGGGTGAAAAACTGTTTTTT.

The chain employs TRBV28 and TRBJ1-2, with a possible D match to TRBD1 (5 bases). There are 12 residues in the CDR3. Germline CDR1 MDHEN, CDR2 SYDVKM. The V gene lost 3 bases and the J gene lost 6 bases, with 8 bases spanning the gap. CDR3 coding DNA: TGTGCCAGCAGTTTTTCGGGGGATGGCTACACCTTC. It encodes CASSFSGDGYTF.

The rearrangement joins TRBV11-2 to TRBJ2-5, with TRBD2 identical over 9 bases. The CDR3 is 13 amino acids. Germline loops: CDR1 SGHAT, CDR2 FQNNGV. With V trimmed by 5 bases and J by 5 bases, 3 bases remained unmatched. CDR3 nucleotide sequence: TGTGCCAGCAGCAAGGGACTAGCCGAGACCCAGTACTTC. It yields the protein CASSKGLAETQYF.

In DNA, the CDR3 is TGTGCCAGCAGTCCGCGACTAGCCGGTAGCACAGATACGCAGTATTTT. Its protein is CASSPRLAGSTDTQYF. The V and J genes are TRBV28 and TRBJ2-3; 7 bases fit TRBD2. CDR1 is MDHEN and CDR2 is SYDVKM in the germline V gene. J was trimmed by 0 bases and V by 5 bases; bases with no gene match: 8. The CDR3 is 16 amino acids.

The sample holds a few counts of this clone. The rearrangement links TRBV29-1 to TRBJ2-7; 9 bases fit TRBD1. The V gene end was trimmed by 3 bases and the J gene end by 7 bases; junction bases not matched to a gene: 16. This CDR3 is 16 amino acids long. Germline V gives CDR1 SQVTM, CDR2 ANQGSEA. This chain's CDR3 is CSVDGVGGQGPLEQYF. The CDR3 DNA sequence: TGCAGCGTTGACGGGGTAGGGGGACAGGGACCCCTGGAGCAGTACTTC.

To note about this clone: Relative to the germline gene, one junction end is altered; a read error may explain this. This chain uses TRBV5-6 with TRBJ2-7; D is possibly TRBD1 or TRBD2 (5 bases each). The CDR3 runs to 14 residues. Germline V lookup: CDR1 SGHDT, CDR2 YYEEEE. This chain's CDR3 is CASTITGTNNPEHF. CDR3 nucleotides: TGTGCCAGCACGATTACCGGGACGAATAACCCGGAGCACTTC.

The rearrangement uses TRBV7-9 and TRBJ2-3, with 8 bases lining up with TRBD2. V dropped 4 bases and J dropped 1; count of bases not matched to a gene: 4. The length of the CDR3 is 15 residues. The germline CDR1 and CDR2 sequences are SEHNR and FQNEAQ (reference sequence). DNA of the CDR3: TGTGCCAGCAGCTCCCGGCGGGGGGGCACAGATACGCAGTATTTT. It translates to CASSSRRGGTDTQYF. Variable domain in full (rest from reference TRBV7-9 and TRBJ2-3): DTGVSQNPRHKITKRGQNVTFRCDPISEHNRLYWYRQTLGQGPEFLTYFQNEAQLEKSRLLSDRFSAERPKGSFSTLEIQRTEQGDSAMYLCASSSRRGGTDTQYFGPGTRLTVL.

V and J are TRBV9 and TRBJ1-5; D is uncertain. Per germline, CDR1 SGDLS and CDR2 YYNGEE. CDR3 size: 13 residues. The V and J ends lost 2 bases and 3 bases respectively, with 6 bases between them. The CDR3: CASSVEINQPQHF. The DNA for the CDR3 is TGTGCCAGCAGCGTGGAGATCAATCAGCCCCAGCATTTT.

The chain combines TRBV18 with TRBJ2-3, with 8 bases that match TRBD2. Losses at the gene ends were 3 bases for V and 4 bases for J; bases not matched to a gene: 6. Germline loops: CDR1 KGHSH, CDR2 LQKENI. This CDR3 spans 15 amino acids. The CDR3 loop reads CASSPGGAYPDTQYF. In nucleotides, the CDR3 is TGTGCCAGCTCACCCGGGGGGGCCTATCCAGATACGCAGTATTTT.